The T cell receptor (beta chain) described here comes from a study of Ad26.COV2.S vaccination and SARS-CoV-2 variants (dated by TCRdb to 2020 to 2023). Some background on the complete study: Donors in the vaccine arm were drawn from COV1001, a multicentre, randomized, double-blind, placebo-controlled phase I-IIa trial testing Ad26.COV2.S in healthy adults. Ad26.COV2.S was given intramuscularly at 5x10^10 or 1x10^11 viral particles, as a single shot or as two shots 56 days apart. TCRbeta repertoire sequencing served as the tool for gauging how specific and how broad the SARS-CoV-2-reactive T cell receptors were following Ad26.COV2.S vaccination. A total of 32 samples were included in the TCR-sequenced set, comprising around 19 Ad26.COV2.S vaccine recipients, 5 placebo recipients and 8 SARS-CoV-2 convalescent individuals. Trial participants were randomized into five groups of five: low-dose or high-dose Ad26.COV2.S given once or twice, or placebo on both occasions. Investigators did not know the trial group allocation while performing experiments and assessing outcomes.

In light of the paper, this sample's treatment or condition label describes: around 19 received Ad26.COV2.S at low or high dose, single or two shots; a few received placebo; per-sample allocation not given. Repertoires of vaccine and placebo recipients were sequenced from samples taken on day 63 after the first injection. Between 29 July and 7 August 2020, Cohort 1b enrolled 20 to 30 adults aged 18-55 years at one site in Boston, USA. Ad26.COV2.S was a replication-incompetent adenovirus type 26 vector that expressed a prefusion-stabilized SARS-CoV-2 spike protein derived from the original Wuhan strain. The immunoSEQ Assay was used to sequence TCRbeta CDR3 regions. After extraction, genomic DNA underwent amplification by bias-controlled multiplex PCR, followed by high-throughput sequencing. The source study handled its data this way. To quantify the absolute abundance of every unique TCRbeta CDR3 region, sequences were collapsed and filtered. T cell fraction was estimated by normalizing TCRbeta template counts to usable DNA, with usable DNA measured through amplification of reference genes found in all nucleated cells. Repertoire TCRs were annotated as SARS-CoV-2-specific when V gene, CDR3 amino acid sequence and J gene were exactly matched to a known reactive TCR set. The reference SARS-CoV-2 TCR set was obtained from MIRA and was filtered for enrichment in COVID-19-positive ImmuneCODE repertoires, whereby public or cross-reactive TCRs were removed. Using the MIRA antigens, annotated TCRs were further analysed by specific ORF or by position within an ORF. Depth was the summed frequency of annotated unique rearrangements, while breadth was defined as annotated unique rearrangements over total unique productive rearrangements. Group comparisons of TCR breadth used two-sided Wilcoxon rank-sum tests. Sourced from immuneACCESS, this table was stored by TCRdb with only in-frame sequences that have V and J called. A share of the clones is absent; for the studies checked, an unresolved V gene accounts for under half, and the remainder has no known explanation. V and J calls plus clone size are reproduced from that table; the DNA served to infer D and trimming. The sample data list about 350,000 clones, and about 88% of these were observed just once. The top ten constitute about 11% of the sample.

From the cysteine up to the phenylalanine, the CDR3 has a length of 15 residues. The sequence is cut down to CDR3 DNA, 45 bases in frame from base 1. Clipping removes 6 bases from V and 0 bases from J, with 5 as the unmatched junction base count. The germline V gene supplies CDR1 SGHTA and CDR2 FQGNSA. On the study overall, not on this receptor specifically: The study lacked the statistical power to compare responses across vaccine doses or regimens. The authors noted that total T cell responses may have been underestimated by the TCR breadth and depth analyses. After vaccination, substantial breadth of spike-specific CD8+ and CD4+ T cell responses was reported. Spike-specific TCR breadth was higher in Ad26.COV2.S recipients than in placebo recipients (P = 0.0014). Vaccine and placebo recipients had comparable non-spike TCR breadth, which fits with the vaccine containing only spike.

Concerning this clone itself: Its antigen is currently not known. No clone much larger than this one lies a single base away; base qualities are absent.

The V and J segments used are TRBV7-2 and TRBJ1-5; the central 7 bases match TRBD1. Source: peripheral blood, taken in a trial of Ad26.COV2.S vaccine versus placebo. The clonotype originates from a person between 18 and 60 years old who received the Ad26.COV2.S COVID-19 vaccine or a placebo. The CDR3 here reads CASRPDRNSNQPQHF. In nucleotides, the sequence is TGTGCCAGCAGACCGGACAGGAATAGCAATCAGCCCCAGCATTTT.